This T cell receptor beta chain was identified in a study of Ad26.COV2.S vaccination and SARS-CoV-2 variants. Study summary: A participant enrolled in the COV1001 Ad26.COV2.S trial arm provided the sample. The authors gave Ad26.COV2.S intramuscularly, either once or twice 56 days apart.

The CDR3 has 15 amino acids. After removal of 6 bases from V and 5 bases from J, the junction contained 7 bases not matched to a gene. Germline V gives CDR1 SGHRS, CDR2 YFSETQ. Profiling relied on immunoSEQ multiplex PCR, and the TCRdb table lists in-frame clones only, not all of them. Of a few hundred thousand clones listed, around nine tenths are singletons. As to treatment: 19 received Ad26.COV2.S at low or high dose, single or two shots; about 5 received placebo; per-sample allocation not given. Samples were taken on day 63 after the first vaccine or placebo injection. This vaccine is an Ad26 vector that expresses the Wuhan-strain SARS-CoV-2 spike.

V gene TRBV5-1 combines with J gene TRBJ2-3; 12 bases are a match to TRBD2. The sequences come from peripheral blood, collected in a trial of Ad26.COV2.S vaccine versus placebo. The receptor comes from a person between 18 and 65 years old who received the Ad26.COV2.S COVID-19 vaccine or a placebo. CDR3 sequence: CASTTSGGPLDTQYF. CDR3 DNA: TGCGCCAGCACGACTAGCGGGGGCCCCTTAGATACGCAGTATTTT.